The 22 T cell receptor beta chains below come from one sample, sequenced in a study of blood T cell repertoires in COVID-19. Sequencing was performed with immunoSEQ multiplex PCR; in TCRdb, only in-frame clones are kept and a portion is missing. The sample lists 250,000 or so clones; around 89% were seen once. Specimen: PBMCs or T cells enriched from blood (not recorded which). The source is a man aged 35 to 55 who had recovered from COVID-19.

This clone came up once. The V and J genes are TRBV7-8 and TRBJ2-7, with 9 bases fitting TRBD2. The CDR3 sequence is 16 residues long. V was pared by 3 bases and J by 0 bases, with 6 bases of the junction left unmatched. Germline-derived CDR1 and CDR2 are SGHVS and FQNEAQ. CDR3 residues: CASSFFIAGDSYEQYF. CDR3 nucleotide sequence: TGTGCCAGCAGCTTTTTCATAGCGGGGGACTCCTACGAGCAGTACTTC.

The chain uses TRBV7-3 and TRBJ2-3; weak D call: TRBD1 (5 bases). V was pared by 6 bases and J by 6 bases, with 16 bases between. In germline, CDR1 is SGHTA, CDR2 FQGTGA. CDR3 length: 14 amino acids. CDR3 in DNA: TGTGCCAGCAGTAAGTGCAGGGCCACCGATACGCAGTATTTT. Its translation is CASSKCRATDTQYF.

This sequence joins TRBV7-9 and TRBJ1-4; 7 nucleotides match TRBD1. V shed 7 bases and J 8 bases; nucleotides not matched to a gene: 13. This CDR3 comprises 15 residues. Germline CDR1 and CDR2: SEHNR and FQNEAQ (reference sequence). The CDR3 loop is CASTLVQGTAEKLFF. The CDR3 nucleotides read TGTGCCAGCACCCTGGTTCAGGGGACAGCAGAAAAACTGTTTTTT.

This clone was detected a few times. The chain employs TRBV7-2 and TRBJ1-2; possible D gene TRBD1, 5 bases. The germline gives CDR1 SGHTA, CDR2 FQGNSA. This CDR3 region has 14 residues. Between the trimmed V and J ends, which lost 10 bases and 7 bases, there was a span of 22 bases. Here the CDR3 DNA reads TGTGCCATCACTCGGGACTGGGGTCTCGCTGGCTACACCTTC. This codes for CAITRDWGLAGYTF.

CDR3 residues: CASSPLAESSYEQYF. The CDR3 DNA sequence: TGTGCCAGCAGTCCGCTAGCGGAATCCTCCTACGAGCAGTACTTC. The rearrangement uses TRBV6-5 and TRBJ2-7, with TRBD2 identical over 7 bases. Germline V CDR1 and CDR2: MNHEY, SVGAGI. The CDR3 length is 15 residues. Trimming cost V 5 bases and J 0 bases; bases outside gene matches: 7.

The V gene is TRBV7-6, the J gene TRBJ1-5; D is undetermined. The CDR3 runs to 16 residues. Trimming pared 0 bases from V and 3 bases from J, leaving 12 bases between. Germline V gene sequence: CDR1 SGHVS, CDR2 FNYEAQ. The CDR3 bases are TGTGCCAGCAGCTTAGCGCCAAACATTCCCAATCAGCCCCAGCATTTT. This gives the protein CASSLAPNIPNQPQHF.

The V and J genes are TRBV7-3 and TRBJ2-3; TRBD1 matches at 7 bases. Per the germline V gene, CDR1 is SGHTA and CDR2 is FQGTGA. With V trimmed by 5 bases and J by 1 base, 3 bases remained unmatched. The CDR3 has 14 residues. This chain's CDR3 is CASSPDRRTDTQYF. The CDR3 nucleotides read TGTGCCAGCAGCCCGGACAGGCGCACAGATACGCAGTATTTT.

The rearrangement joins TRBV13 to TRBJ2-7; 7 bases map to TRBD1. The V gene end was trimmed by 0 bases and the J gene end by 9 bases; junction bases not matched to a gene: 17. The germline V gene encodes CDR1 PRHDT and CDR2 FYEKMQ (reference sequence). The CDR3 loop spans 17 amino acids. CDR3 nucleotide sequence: TGTGCCAGCAGCTTAGGCCCAAAGACGACAGGGTCTGGGTTGCAGTACTTC. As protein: CASSLGPKTTGSGLQYF.

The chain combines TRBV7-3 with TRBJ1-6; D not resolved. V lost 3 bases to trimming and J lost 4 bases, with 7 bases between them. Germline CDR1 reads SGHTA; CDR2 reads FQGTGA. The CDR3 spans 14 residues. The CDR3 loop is CASSFRGYNSPLHF. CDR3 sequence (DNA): TGTGCCAGCAGCTTCAGAGGGTATAATTCACCCCTCCACTTT.

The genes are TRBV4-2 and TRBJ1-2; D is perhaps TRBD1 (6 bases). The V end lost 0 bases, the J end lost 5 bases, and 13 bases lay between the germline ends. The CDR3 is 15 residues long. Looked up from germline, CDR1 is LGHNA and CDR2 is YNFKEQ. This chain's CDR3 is CASSQDQGGGYGYTF. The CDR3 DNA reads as TGTGCCAGCAGCCAAGATCAGGGAGGGGGTTATGGCTACACCTTC.

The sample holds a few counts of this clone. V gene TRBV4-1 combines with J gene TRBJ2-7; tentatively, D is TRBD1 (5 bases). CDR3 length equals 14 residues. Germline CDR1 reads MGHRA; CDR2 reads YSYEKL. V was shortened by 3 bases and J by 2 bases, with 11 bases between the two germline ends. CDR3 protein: CASSHTPGPYEQYF. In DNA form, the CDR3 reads TGCGCCAGCAGCCACACCCCAGGGCCCTACGAGCAGTACTTC.

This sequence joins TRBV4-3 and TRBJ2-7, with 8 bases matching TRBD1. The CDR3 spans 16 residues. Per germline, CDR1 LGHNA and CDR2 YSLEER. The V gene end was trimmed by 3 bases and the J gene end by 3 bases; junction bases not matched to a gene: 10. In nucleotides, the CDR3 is TGCGCCAGCAGCCATGAGATGAGACAGGGGCTCTACGAGCAGTACTTC. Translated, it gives CASSHEMRQGLYEQYF.

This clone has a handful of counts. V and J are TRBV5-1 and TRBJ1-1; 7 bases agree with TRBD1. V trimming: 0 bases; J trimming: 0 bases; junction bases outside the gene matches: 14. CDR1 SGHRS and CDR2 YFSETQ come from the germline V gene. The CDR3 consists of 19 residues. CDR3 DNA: TGCGCCAGCAGCTTGGTTGGGAACAGGGGAAGATCTATGAACACTGAAGCTTTCTTT. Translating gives CASSLVGNRGRSMNTEAFF.

CDR3 protein: CASSARTGAVDTQYF. The CDR3 region has the DNA TGTGCCAGCAGCGCAAGGACAGGGGCTGTAGATACGCAGTATTTT. J is TRBJ2-3 and V is TRBV7-6; TRBD1 matches 9 bases. Trimming removed 5 bases from V and 5 bases from J; junction bases left unmatched: 8. The CDR3 sequence is 15 residues long. Per the germline V gene, CDR1 is SGHVS and CDR2 is FNYEAQ.

CDR3 in DNA: TGTGCCAGCAGCTCCGTATGGGGACAAGAAAATCAGCCCCAGCATTTT. Encoded protein: CASSSVWGQENQPQHF. This rearrangement joins TRBV7-9 to TRBJ1-5, with D tentatively TRBD1 (6 bases). The CDR3 has 16 residues. Trimming stripped 4 bases from V and 4 bases from J, with 17 bases between. Looked up from germline, CDR1 is SEHNR and CDR2 is FQNEAQ (reference sequence).

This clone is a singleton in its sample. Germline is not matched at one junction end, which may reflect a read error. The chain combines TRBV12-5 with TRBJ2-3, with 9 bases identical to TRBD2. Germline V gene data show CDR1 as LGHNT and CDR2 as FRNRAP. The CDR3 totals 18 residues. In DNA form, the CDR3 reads TGTGCTAGTGCTTTGGGGCGCGGGAGGGCCGGTAGCACAGATACGCAGTATTTT. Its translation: CASALGRGRAGSTDTQYF.

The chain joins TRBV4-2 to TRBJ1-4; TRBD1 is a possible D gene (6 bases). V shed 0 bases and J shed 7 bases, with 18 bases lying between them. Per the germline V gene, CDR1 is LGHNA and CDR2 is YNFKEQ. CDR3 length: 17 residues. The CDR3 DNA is TGTGCCAGCAGCCAAGATTTAACCGGGGGGCGTCGTGAAAAACTGTTTTTT. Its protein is CASSQDLTGGRREKLFF.

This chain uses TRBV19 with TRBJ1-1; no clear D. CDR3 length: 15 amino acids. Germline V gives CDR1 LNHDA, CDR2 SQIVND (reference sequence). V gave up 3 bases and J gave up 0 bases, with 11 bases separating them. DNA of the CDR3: TGTGCCAGTAGTATCGGCCCTCAGGTGAACACTGAAGCTTTCTTT. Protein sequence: CASSIGPQVNTEAFF.

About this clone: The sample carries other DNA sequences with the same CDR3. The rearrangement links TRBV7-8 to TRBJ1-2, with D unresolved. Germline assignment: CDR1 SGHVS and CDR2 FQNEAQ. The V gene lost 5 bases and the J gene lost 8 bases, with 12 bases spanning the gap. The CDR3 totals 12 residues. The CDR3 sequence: CASSRLAGGYTF. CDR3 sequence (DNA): TGTGCCAGCAGCCGACTAGCGGGGGGCTACACCTTC.

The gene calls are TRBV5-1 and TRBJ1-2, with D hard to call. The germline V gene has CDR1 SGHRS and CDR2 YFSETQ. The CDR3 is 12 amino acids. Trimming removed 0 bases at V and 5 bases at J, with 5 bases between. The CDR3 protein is CASSLDKYGYTF. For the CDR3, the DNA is TGCGCCAGCAGCTTGGACAAATATGGCTACACCTTC.

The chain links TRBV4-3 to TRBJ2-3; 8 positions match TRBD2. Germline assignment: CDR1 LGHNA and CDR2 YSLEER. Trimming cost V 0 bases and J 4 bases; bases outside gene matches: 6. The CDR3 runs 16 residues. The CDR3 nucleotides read TGCGCCAGCAGCCAAGATTACGGGAGGGCTCCAGATACGCAGTATTTT. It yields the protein CASSQDYGRAPDTQYF.

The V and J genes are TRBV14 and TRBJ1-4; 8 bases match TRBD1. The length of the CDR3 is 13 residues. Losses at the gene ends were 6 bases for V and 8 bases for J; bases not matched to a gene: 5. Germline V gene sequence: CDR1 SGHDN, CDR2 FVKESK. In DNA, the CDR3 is TGTGCCAGCAGTGGACAGGGTGGCGAAAAACTGTTTTTT. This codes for CASSGQGGEKLFF.